This passage covers 21 T cell receptor beta chains from one sample sequenced in a study of CXCR3-negative and CXCR3-positive naive CD8 T cells. Findings and limits, study-wide: CXCR3-positive naive cells had more hydrophobic TRB CDR3s than CXCR3-negative naive cells.

It was by 5' RACE with UMI labels that the TRB cDNA libraries were prepared. One entry per CDR3 protein, without DNA, is what TCRdb gives after re-calling the 5' RACE reads. The sample table includes about 110,000 distinct CDR3 sequences. Their cognate antigens are unknown. The sequencing input was naive CXCR3+ CD8+ T cells from blood. Subset denoted: CD45RO-CCR7+CD27+CD95- naive CD8+ T cells expressing CXCR3 (TNR3+). These receptors were obtained from a human donor in good health. Some clones in this sample may be carry-over from other donors' samples.

The chain carries TRBV12-3 or TRBV12-4 and TRBJ2-1; as DNA is missing, the TRBD1 call by TCRdb cannot be tested. The CDR3 totals 16 residues. The CDR3: CASGRVGQGALIEQFF.

The rearrangement uses TRBV5-1 and TRBJ2-1; the D call from TCRdb, TRBD2, cannot be confirmed without DNA. The CDR3 has 18 amino acids. Germline CDR1 and CDR2: SGHRS and YFSETQ. The CDR3 region is CASSLMTSGSFSYNEQFF.

The V gene is TRBV7-9, the J gene TRBJ2-7; the TCRdb D gene call, TRBD1, has no DNA to confirm it. Germline V gives CDR1 SEHNR, CDR2 FQNEAQ (reference sequence). This CDR3 spans 17 amino acids. The CDR3 is CASSLPLIGGRDYEQYF. Looking up the rest from reference TRBV7-9 and TRBJ2-7 gives the full variable domain: DTGVSQNPRHKITKRGQNVTFRCDPISEHNRLYWYRQTLGQGPEFLTYFQNEAQLEKSRLLSDRFSAERPKGSFSTLEIQRTEQGDSAMYLCASSLPLIGGRDYEQYFGPGTRLTVT.

This chain joins TRBV9 and TRBJ2-1; TCRdb lists TRBD2, though no DNA is available to test this call. This CDR3 comprises 16 residues. Germline values: CDR1 SGDLS, CDR2 YYNGEE. CDR3 sequence reads: CASSVGLAGIWNEQFF.

This rearrangement joins TRBV28 to TRBJ2-7; the D gene TCRdb calls, TRBD1, cannot be checked with no DNA. The CDR3 consists of 18 residues. The germline gives CDR1 MDHEN, CDR2 SYDVKM. Here the CDR3 reads CASSLDRGGSPGSYEQYF.

The chain uses TRBV7-2 and TRBJ2-3; TCRdb names TRBD2, which stays unverified in the absence of DNA. Germline V gene lookup returns CDR1 SGHTA and CDR2 FQGNSA. CDR3 length: 18 residues. CDR3 region: CASSFLPAGGGDTDTQYF.

The genes are TRBV20-1 and TRBJ2-4. The germline CDR1 and CDR2 sequences are DFQATT and SNEGSKA (reference sequence). The CDR3 contains 15 residues. This chain's CDR3 is CSASRAELAKNIQYF.

The rearrangement uses TRBV28 and TRBJ2-3; TCRdb selects TRBD2, and the lack of DNA leaves this call unchecked. CDR1 MDHEN and CDR2 SYDVKM come from the germline V gene. The CDR3 sequence is 15 residues long. The CDR3 reads CASSGLAGGLGTQYF.

This CDR3 is CASSSTTGAEQFF. This chain uses TRBV7-8 with TRBJ2-1; checking the TCRdb D call of TRBD1 is not possible without DNA. Looked up from germline, CDR1 is SGHVS and CDR2 is FQNEAQ. This CDR3 comprises 13 residues.

The chain is built from TRBV13 and TRBJ2-2. The germline V gene encodes CDR1 PRHDT and CDR2 FYEKMQ (reference sequence). The CDR3 length is 12 residues. CDR3 amino acids: CASSSGSGELFF. Combining the CDR3 with reference TRBV13 and TRBJ2-2 gives the whole variable domain AAGVIQSPRHLIKEKRETATLKCYPIPRHDTVYWYQQGPGQDPQFLISFYEKMQSDKGSIPDRFSAQQFSDYHSELNMSSLELGDSALYFCASSSGSGELFFGEGSRLTVL.

V and J are TRBV4-1 and TRBJ2-1; the TRBD2 assignment by TCRdb is unverifiable without DNA. Looked up from germline, CDR1 is MGHRA and CDR2 is YSYEKL. The CDR3 sequence is 15 residues long. This chain's CDR3 is CASSQGTSGGNEQFF.

The chain uses TRBV7-3 and TRBJ2-7; there is no DNA to check the TCRdb D call of TRBD2. CDR1 is SGHTA and CDR2 is FQGTGA in the germline V gene. This CDR3 region has 14 residues. The CDR3 loop reads CASRQTSGTGEQYF.

The V call is TRBV7-9, the J call TRBJ2-5; TCRdb's D call, TRBD1, is unchecked because there is no DNA. Germline V lookup: CDR1 SEHNR, CDR2 FQNEAQ (reference sequence). The CDR3 runs 15 residues. This chain's CDR3 is CASSLVQGSQETQYF.

This chain uses TRBV5-1 with TRBJ2-7. This CDR3 has 15 residues. CDR1 SGHRS and CDR2 YFSETQ come from the germline V gene. CDR3: CASSLAVAGDYEQYF.

The chain employs TRBV6-5 and TRBJ1-1. From germline, CDR1 is MNHEY and CDR2 SVGAGI. The CDR3 has 16 residues. The CDR3 is CASSYLPGLPNTEAFF.

This chain links TRBV28 with TRBJ2-7. CDR3 length: 13 amino acids. Per germline, CDR1 MDHEN and CDR2 SYDVKM. The CDR3 loop is CASTVAGSYEQYF.

V gene TRBV2 combines with J gene TRBJ2-7. This CDR3 is built from 14 residues. The germline V gene has CDR1 SNHLY and CDR2 FYNNEI. The CDR3 spells CASSDATVSYEQYF.

The V gene is TRBV4-3, the J gene TRBJ2-1; TCRdb lists TRBD2, though no DNA is available to test this call. The CDR3 spans 18 residues. Germline CDR1 is LGHNA and CDR2 is YSLEER. This CDR3 reads CASSQAFLAGGSYNEQFF.

V is TRBV20-1 and J is TRBJ2-7. This CDR3 region has 14 residues. Germline V CDR1 and CDR2: DFQATT, SNEGSKA (reference sequence). The CDR3 loop is CSARDQGISYEQYF.

CDR3 sequence: CASSATFGAYEQYF. The chain employs TRBV5-1 and TRBJ2-7. Germline CDR1 SGHRS, CDR2 YFSETQ. This CDR3 region has 14 residues.

The J gene is TRBJ2-7, the V gene TRBV7-9; absent DNA, TCRdb's TRBD1 call cannot be checked. Germline-derived CDR1 and CDR2 are SEHNR and FQNEAQ (reference sequence). The length of the CDR3 is 15 residues. The CDR3 loop reads CASDPTGTGHYEQYF. Full variable domain (outside the CDR3, taken from reference TRBV7-9 and TRBJ2-7): DTGVSQNPRHKITKRGQNVTFRCDPISEHNRLYWYRQTLGQGPEFLTYFQNEAQLEKSRLLSDRFSAERPKGSFSTLEIQRTEQGDSAMYLCASDPTGTGHYEQYFGPGTRLTVT.